This T cell receptor beta chain is drawn from a study of cytomegalovirus exposure and HLA in healthy donors. PCR involved 60 Vbeta and 13 Jbeta primers. Clones were read by immunoSEQ multiplex PCR, and TCRdb kept only the in-frame ones, dropping some. The sample records around 150,000 clones, about 70% being singletons. The origin of this receptor is a middle-aged woman in good health and CMV-seronegative. Specimen: PBMCs.

The CDR3, as DNA: TGTGCCAGCAGTTCCGGGACAGGGCATGGTGAGCAGTTCTTC. This codes for CASSSGTGHGEQFF. V gene TRBV6-4 combines with J gene TRBJ2-1; TRBD1 agrees at 9 bases. The V gene's germline CDR1 is MRHNA and CDR2 SNTAGT. Trimming at V came to 5 bases and at J to 9 bases, leaving 8 bases not matched to a gene. CDR3 size: 14 residues.